The TCR beta chain under discussion was sequenced for a study of blood T cell repertoires in COVID-19. Study context: Spain, Italy and the United States supplied samples that represented acute and convalescent COVID-19. PBMCs, B-cell-depleted T cells, or T cells were the source of the cDNA or gDNA that made up the material.

Authors' analysis steps: Reference gene primer amplification gave estimated nucleated cell counts. Only in-frame clones appear in the TCRdb table, and some are missing; sequencing was by immunoSEQ multiplex PCR. V and J calls and clone size are copied from that table; D and trimming were computed from the DNA. The data show around 59,000 clones, more than 80% seen once. V was pared by 0 bases and J by 9 bases, with 14 bases between. The CDR3 has 15 amino acids. CDR1 and CDR2 from the germline V gene are KGHDR and SFDVKD. The chain recombines TRBV24-1 with TRBJ2-1, with D perhaps TRBD2 (5 bases). The sample consisted of peripheral blood. This TCR was recovered from a man aged 55 to 70 with acute or convalescent COVID-19. The CDR3 spells CATSDLGVGSREQFF. CDR3 DNA: TGTGCCACCAGTGATTTGGGCGTAGGGAGTCGTGAGCAGTTCTTC.